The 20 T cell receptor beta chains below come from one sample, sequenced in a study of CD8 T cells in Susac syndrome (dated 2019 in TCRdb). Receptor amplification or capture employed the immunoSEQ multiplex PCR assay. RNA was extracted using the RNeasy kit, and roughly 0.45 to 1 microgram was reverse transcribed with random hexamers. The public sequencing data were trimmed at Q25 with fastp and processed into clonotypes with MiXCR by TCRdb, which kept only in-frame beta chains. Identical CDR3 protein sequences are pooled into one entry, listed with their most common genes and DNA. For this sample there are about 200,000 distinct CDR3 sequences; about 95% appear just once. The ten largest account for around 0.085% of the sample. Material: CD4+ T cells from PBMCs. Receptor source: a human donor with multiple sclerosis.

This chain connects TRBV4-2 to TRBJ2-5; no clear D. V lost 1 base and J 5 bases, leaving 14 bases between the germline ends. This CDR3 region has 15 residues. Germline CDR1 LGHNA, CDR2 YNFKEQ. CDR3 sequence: CASSQGERESETQYF. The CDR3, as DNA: TGTGCCAGCAGCCAAGGCGAAAGGGAATCGGAGACCCAGTACTTC.

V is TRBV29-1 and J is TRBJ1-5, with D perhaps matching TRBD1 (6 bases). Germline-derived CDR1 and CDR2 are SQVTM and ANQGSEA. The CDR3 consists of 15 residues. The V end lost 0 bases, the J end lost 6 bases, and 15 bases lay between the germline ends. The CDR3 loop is CSVEDGGGAGQPQHF. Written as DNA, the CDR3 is TGCAGCGTTGAAGATGGAGGGGGGGCCGGTCAGCCCCAGCATTTT.

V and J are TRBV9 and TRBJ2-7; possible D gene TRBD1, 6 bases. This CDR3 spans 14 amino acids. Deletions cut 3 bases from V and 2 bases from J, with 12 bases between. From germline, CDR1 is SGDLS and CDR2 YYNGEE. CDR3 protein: CASSEQGLPYEQYF. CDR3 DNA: TGTGCCAGCAGCGAACAGGGCCTTCCCTACGAGCAGTACTTC.

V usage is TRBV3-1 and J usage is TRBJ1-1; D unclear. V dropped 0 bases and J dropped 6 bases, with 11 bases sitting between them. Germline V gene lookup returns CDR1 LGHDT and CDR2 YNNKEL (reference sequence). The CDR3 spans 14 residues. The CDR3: CASSQDQFGAEAFF. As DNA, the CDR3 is TGTGCCAGCAGCCAAGATCAATTTGGGGCTGAAGCTTTCTTT.

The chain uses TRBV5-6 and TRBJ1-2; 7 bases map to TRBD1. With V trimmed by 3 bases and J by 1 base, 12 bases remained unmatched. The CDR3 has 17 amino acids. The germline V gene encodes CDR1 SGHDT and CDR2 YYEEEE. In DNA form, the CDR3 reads TGTGCCAGCAGCTCGCCCTCAACAGGGGTACTTAACTATGGCTACACCTTC. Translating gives CASSSPSTGVLNYGYTF.

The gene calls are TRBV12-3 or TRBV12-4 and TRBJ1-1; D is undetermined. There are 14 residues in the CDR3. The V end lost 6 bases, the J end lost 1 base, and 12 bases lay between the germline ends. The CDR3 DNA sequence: TGTGCCAGCAGCCCCTCGGGGAGGAACACTGAAGCTTTCTTT. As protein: CASSPSGRNTEAFF.

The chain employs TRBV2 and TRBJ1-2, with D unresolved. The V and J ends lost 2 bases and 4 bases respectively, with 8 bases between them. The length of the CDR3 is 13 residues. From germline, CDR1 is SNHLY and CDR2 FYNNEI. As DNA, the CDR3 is TGTGCCAGCAGTGAAACAAACCCCTATGGCTACACCTTC. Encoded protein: CASSETNPYGYTF.

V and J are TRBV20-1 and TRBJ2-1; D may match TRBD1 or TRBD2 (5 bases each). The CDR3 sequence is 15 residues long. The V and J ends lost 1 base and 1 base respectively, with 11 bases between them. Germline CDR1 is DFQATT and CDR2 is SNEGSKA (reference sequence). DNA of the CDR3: TGCAGTGCTAGAGGTAGGGGAGTTTCCTACAATGAGCAGTTCTTC. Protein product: CSARGRGVSYNEQFF.

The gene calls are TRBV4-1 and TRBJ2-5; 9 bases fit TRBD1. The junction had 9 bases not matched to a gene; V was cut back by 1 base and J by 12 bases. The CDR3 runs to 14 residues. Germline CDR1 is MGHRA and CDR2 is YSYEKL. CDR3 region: CASSQGGQGYVKYF. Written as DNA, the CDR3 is TGCGCCAGCAGCCAAGGGGGACAGGGCTATGTAAAGTACTTC.

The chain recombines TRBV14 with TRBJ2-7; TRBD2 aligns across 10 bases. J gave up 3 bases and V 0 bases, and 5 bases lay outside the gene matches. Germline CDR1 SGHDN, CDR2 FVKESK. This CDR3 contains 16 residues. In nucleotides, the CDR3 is TGTGCCAGCAGCCAAGACCTAGCGGGGGACCTCTACGAGCAGTACTTC. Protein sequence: CASSQDLAGDLYEQYF.

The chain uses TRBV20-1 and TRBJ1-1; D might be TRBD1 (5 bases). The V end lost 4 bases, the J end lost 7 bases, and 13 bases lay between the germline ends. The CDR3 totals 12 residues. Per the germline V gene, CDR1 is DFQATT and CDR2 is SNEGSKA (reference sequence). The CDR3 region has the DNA TGCAGTGCTATGGTCCAACAGGTTGAAGCTTTCTTT. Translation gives CSAMVQQVEAFF.

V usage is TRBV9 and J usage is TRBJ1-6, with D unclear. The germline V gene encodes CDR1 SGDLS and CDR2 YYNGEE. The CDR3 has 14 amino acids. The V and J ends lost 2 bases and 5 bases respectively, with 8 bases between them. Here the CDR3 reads CASSVTVNNSPLHF. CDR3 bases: TGTGCCAGCAGCGTTACGGTCAATAATTCACCCCTCCACTTT.

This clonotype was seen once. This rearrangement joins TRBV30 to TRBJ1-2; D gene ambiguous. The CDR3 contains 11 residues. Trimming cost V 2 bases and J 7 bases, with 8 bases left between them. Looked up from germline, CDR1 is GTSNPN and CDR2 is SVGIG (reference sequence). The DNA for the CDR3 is TGTGCCTGGAGTTTTGAGGGTGGCTACACCTTC. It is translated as CAWSFEGGYTF.

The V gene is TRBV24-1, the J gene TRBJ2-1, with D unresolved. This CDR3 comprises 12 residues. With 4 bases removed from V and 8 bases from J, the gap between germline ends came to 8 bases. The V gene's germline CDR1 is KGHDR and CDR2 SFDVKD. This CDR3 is CATSESRDEQFF. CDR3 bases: TGTGCCACCAGTGAATCCCGGGATGAGCAGTTCTTC.

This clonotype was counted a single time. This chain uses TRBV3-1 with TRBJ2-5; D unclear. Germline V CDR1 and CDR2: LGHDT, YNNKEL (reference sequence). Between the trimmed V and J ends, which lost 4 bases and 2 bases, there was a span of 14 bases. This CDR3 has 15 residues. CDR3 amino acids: CASSPDWGFQETQYF. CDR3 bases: TGTGCCAGCAGCCCCGATTGGGGATTTCAAGAGACCCAGTACTTC.

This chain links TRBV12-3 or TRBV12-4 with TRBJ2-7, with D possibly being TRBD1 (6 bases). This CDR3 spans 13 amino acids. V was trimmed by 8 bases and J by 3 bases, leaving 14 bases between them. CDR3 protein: CASVGHQNYEQYF. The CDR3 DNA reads TGTGCCAGCGTGGGACACCAAAACTACGAGCAGTACTTC.

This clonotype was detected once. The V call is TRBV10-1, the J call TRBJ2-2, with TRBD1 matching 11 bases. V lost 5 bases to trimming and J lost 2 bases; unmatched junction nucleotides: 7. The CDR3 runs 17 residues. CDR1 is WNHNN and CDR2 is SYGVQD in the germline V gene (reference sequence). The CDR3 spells CASSQIGQGANTGELFF. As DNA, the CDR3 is TGCGCCAGCAGTCAGATCGGACAGGGGGCAAACACCGGGGAGCTGTTTTTT.

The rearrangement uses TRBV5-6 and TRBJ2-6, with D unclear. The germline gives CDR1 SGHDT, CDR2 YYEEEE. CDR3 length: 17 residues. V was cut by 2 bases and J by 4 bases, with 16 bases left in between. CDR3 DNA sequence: TGTGCCAGCAGCTTATTGGGGTCTCCAATCGGGGCCAACGTCCTGACTTTC. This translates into CASSLLGSPIGANVLTF.

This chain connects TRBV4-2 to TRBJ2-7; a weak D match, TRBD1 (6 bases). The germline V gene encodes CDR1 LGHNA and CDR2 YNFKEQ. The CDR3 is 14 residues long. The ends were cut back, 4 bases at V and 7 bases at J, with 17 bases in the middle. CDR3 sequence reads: CASSPRAGAWEQYF. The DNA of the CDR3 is TGTGCCAGCAGCCCACGGGCAGGGGCATGGGAGCAGTACTTC.

DNA of the CDR3: TGTGCCAGCAGGACTAGCGGGGAGGTCCAGTTCTTC. It is translated as CASRTSGEVQFF. The gene calls are TRBV12-3 or TRBV12-4 and TRBJ2-1; 11 bases agree with TRBD2. The trim removed 6 bases at V and 13 bases at J, leaving 5 bases unmatched. The CDR3 runs to 12 residues.